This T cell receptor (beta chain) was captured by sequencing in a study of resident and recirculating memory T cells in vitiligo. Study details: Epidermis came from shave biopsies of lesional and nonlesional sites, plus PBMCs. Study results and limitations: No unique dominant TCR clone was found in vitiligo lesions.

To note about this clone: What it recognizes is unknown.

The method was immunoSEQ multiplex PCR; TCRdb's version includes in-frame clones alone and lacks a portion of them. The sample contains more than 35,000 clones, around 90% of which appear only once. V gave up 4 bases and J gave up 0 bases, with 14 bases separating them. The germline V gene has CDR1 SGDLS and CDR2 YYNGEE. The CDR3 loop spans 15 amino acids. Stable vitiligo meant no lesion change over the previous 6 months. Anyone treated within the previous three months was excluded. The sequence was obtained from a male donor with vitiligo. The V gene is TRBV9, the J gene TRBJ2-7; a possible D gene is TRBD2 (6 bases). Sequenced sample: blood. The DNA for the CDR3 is TGTGCCAGCAGCCCCCGGGGGACCGGCTCCTACGAGCAGTACTTC. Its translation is CASSPRGTGSYEQYF.